The TCR beta chain described here comes from a study of identical twins. In its sample, this clonotype was seen a few times. TCRdb used MiXCR to reprocess the 5' RACE reads, holding one entry per CDR3 protein. The table shows some 460,000 distinct CDR3 sequences, with 13% to 15% occurring only once. Germline V gene data show CDR1 as MNHEY and CDR2 as SMNVEV (reference sequence). The trim removed 2 bases at V and 0 bases at J, leaving 11 bases unmatched. The CDR3 is 20 residues long. These same data were also listed under a study on yellow fever vaccine responses in identical twins.

The rearrangement uses TRBV27 and TRBJ2-3; 13 bases fit TRBD2. This TCR derives from a young woman in good health. The sample was CD4+ T cells sorted from blood. CDR3 in amino acids: CASSLRRPRLAGGSTDTQYF. The CDR3 DNA sequence: TGTGCCAGCAGTTTAAGGAGGCCGAGACTAGCGGGGGGTAGCACAGATACGCAGTATTTT.